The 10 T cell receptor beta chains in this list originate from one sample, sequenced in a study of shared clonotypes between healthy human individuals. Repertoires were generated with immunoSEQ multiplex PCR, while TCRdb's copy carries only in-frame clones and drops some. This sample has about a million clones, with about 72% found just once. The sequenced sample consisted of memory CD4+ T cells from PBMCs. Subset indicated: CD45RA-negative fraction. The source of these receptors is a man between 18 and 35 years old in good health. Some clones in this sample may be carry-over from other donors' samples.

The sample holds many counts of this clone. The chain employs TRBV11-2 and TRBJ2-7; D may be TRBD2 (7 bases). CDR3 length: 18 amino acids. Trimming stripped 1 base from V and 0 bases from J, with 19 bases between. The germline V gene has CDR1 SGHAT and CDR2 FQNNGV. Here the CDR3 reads CASSLGRGGDRPSYEQYF. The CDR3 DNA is TGTGCCAGCAGCTTAGGTAGGGGGGGGGACCGACCCTCCTACGAGCAGTACTTC.

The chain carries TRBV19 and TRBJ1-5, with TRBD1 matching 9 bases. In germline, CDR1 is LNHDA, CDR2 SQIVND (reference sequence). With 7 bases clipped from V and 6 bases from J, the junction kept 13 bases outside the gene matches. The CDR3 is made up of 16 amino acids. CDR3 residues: CASTSGTGKVGQPQHF. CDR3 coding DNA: TGTGCCAGTACAAGTGGGACAGGGAAGGTAGGTCAGCCCCAGCATTTT.

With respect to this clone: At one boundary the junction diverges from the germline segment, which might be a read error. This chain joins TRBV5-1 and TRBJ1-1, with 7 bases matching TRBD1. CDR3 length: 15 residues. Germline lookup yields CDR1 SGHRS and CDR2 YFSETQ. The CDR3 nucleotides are TGCGCCAGCAGTTTGGGACAGCCCGAGAACACTGAAGCTTTCTTT. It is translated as CASSLGQPENTEAFF.

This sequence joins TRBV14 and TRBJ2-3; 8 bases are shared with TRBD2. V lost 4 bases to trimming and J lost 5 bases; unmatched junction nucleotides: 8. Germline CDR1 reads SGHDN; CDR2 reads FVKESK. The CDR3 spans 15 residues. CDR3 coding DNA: TGTGCCAGCAGCCGGGCGGGAGGAGGTGTAGATACGCAGTATTTT. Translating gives CASSRAGGGVDTQYF.

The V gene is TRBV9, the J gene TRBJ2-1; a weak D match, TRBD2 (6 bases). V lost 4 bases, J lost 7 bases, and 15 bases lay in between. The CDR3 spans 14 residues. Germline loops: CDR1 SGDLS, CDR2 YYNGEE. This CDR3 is CASSPQLARNEQFF. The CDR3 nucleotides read TGTGCCAGCAGCCCCCAACTAGCCCGAAATGAGCAGTTCTTC.

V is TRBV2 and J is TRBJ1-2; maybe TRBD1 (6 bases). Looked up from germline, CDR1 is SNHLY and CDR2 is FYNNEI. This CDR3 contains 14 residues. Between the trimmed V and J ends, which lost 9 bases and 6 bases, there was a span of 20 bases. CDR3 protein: CARGWGGRGNGYTF. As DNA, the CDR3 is TGTGCCAGGGGGTGGGGTGGCAGGGGAAATGGCTACACCTTC. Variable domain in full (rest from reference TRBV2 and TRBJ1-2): EPEVTQTPSHQVTQMGQEVILRCVPISNHLYFYWYRQILGQKVEFLVSFYNNEISEKSEIFDDQFSVERPDGSNFTLKIRSTKLEDSAMYFCARGWGGRGNGYTFGSGTRLTVV.

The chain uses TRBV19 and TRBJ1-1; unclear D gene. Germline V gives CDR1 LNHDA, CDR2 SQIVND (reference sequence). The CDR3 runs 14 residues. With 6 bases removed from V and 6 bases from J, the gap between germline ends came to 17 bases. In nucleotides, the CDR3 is TGTGCCAGTAGGCCGGAGCTCCTATTGGCTGAAGCTTTCTTT. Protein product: CASRPELLLAEAFF.

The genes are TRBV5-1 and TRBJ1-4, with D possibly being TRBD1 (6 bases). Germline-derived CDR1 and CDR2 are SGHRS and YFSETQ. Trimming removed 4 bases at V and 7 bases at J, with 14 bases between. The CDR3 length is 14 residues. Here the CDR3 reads CASSAGQWAEKLFF. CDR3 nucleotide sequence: TGCGCCAGCAGCGCCGGACAGTGGGCTGAAAAACTGTTTTTT.

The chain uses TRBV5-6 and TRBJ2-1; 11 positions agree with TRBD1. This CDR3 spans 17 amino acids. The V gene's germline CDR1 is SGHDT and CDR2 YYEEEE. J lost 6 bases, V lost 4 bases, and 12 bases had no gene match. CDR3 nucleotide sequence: TGTGCCAGCAGCCGCAAATCGCTCGGGACAGGGGGCAATGAGCAGTTCTTC. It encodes CASSRKSLGTGGNEQFF.

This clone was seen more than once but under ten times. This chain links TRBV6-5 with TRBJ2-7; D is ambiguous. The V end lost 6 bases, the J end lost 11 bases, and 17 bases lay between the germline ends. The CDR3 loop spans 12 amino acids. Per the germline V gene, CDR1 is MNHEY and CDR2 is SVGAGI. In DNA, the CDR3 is TGTGCCAGCAGGACTCCTTCTGCGTTGGAGTACTTC. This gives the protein CASRTPSALEYF.